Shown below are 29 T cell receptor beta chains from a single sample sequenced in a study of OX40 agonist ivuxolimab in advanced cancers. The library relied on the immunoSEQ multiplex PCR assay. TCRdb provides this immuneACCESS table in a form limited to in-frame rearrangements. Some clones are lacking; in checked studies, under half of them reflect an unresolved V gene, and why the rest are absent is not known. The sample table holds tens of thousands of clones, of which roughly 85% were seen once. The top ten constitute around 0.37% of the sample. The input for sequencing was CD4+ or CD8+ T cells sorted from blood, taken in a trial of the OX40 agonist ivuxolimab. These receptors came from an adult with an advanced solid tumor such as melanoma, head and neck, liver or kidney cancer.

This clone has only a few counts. The CDR3 loop is CASSLDGGAGNEQFF. The CDR3 coding sequence is TGCGCCAGCAGCTTGGATGGGGGGGCAGGGAATGAGCAGTTCTTC. The chain links TRBV5-1 to TRBJ2-1, with D possibly TRBD2 on 7 matching bases. The CDR3 contains 15 residues. Trimming took 0 bases from V and 7 from J, leaving 14 bases between them. Per germline, CDR1 SGHRS and CDR2 YFSETQ.

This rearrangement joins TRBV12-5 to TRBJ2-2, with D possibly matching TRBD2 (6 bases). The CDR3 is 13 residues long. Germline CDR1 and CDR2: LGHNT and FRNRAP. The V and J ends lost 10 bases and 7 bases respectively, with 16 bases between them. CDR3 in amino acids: CATSRDGNGELFF. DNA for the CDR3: TGTGCTACCTCGCGGGATGGGAACGGGGAGCTGTTTTTT.

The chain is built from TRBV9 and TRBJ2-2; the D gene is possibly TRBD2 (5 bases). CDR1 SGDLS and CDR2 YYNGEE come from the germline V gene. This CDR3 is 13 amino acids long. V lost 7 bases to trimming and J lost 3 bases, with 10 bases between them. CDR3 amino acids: CASRPRDTGELFF. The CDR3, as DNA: TGTGCCAGCCGCCCGCGGGACACCGGGGAGCTGTTTTTT.

CDR3 sequence (DNA): TGTGCCACACAGGGGGCACAGGGAAACACCATATATTTT. Its translation: CATQGAQGNTIYF. The chain links TRBV7-8 to TRBJ1-3, with TRBD1 matching 9 bases. With 10 bases clipped from V and 4 bases from J, the junction kept 5 bases outside the gene matches. Germline CDR1 reads SGHVS; CDR2 reads FQNEAQ. The CDR3 covers 13 residues.

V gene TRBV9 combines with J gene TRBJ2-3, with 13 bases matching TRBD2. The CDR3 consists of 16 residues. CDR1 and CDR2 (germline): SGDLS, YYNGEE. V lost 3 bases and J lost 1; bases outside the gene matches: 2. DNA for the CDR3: TGTGCCAGCAGCGCCGGGACTAGCGGGGGCACAGATACGCAGTATTTT. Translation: CASSAGTSGGTDTQYF.

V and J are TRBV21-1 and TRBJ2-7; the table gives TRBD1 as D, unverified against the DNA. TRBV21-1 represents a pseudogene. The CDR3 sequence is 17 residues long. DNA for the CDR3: TGTGCCAGCAGCAGAACATTAAACGGGACAAAAGGGGAAGAGCAGTACTTC. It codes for CASSRTLNGTKGEEQYF.

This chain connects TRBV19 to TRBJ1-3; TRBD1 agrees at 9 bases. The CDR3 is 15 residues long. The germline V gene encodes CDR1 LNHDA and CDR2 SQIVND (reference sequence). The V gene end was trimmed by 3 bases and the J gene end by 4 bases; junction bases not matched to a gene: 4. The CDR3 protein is CASSIDRGYGNTIYF. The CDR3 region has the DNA TGTGCCAGTAGTATTGACAGGGGGTACGGAAACACCATATATTTT.

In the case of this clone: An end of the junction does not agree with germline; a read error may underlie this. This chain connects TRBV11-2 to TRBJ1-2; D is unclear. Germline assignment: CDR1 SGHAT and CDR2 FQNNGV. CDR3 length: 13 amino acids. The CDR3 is CASSEGGGYGCTF. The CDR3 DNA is TGTGCCAGCAGCGAGGGAGGAGGCTATGGCTGCACCTTC.

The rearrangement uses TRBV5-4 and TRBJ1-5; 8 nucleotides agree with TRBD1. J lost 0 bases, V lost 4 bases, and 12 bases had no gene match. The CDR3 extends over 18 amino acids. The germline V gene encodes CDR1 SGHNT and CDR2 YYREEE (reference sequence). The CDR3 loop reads CASSTIDRGRDSNQPQHF. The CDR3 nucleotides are TGTGCCAGCAGCACAATCGACAGGGGCCGGGATAGCAATCAGCCCCAGCATTTT.

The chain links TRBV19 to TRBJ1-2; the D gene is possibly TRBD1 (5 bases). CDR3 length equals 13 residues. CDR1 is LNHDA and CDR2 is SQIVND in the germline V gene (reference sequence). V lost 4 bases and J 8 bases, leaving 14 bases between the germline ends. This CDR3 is CASSTPGVGGYTF. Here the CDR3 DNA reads TGTGCCAGTAGTACACCGGGGGTTGGCGGCTACACCTTC.

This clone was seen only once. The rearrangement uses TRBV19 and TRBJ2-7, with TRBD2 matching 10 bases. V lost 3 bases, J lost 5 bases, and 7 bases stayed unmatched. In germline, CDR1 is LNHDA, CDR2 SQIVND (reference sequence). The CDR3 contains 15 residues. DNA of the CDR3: TGTGCCAGTAGTATCGGGCCTAGCGGGGGTAACGAGCAGTACTTC. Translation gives CASSIGPSGGNEQYF.

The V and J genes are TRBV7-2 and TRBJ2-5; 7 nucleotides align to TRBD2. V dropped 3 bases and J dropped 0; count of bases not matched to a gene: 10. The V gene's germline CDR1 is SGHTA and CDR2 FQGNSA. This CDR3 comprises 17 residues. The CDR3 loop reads CASSFGRGFPYQETQYF. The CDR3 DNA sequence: TGTGCCAGCAGCTTTGGGCGGGGGTTCCCGTACCAAGAGACCCAGTACTTC.

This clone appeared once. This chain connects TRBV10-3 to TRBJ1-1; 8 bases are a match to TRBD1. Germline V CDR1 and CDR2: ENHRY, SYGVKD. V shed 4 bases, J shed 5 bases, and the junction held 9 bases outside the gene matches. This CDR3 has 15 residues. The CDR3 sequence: CAISAVGQGRTEAFF. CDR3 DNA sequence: TGTGCCATCAGTGCGGTAGGACAGGGACGAACTGAAGCTTTCTTT.

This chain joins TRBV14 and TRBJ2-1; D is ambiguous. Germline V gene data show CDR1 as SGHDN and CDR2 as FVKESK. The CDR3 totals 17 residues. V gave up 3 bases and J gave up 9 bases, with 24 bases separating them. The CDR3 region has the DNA TGTGCCAGCAGCCATTTAGAAAGTGGGCAAAAGGTCAGTGAGCAGTTCTTC. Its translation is CASSHLESGQKVSEQFF.

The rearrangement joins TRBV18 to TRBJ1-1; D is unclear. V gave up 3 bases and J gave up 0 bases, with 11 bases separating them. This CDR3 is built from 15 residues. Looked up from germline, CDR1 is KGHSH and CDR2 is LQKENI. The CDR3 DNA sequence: TGTGCCAGCTCACCCAACAGCGCCTTGAACACTGAAGCTTTCTTT. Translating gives CASSPNSALNTEAFF.

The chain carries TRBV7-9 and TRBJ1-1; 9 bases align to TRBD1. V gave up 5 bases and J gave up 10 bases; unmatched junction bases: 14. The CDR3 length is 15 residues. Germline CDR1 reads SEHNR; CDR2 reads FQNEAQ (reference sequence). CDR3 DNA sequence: TGTGCCAGCAGCCCCCTAGGGGGGACAGGGTTGGTAGCTTTCTTT. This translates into CASSPLGGTGLVAFF.

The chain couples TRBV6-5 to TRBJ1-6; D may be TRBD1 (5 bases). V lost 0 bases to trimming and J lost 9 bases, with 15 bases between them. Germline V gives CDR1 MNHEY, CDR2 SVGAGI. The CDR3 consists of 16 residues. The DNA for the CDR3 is TGTGCCAGCAGTTACTCAACGGGCCGGGGGGGTTCACCCCTCCACTTT. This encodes CASSYSTGRGGSPLHF.

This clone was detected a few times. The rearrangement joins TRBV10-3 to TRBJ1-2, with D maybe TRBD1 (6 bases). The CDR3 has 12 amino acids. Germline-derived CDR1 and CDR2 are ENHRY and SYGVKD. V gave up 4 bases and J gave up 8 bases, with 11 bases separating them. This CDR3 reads CAISGGAGGYTF. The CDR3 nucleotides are TGTGCCATCAGTGGGGGGGCAGGCGGCTACACCTTC.

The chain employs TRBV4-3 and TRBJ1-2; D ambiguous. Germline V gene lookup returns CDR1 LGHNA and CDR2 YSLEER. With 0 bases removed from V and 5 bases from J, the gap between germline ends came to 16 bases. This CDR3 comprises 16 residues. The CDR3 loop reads CASSQDLVAGKYGYTF. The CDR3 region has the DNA TGCGCCAGCAGCCAAGATCTTGTGGCAGGAAAATATGGCTACACCTTC.

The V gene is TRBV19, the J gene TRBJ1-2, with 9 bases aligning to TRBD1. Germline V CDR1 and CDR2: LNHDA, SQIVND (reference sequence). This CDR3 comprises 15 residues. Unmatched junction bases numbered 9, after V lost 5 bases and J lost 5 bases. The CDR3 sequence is CASSAIQGARYGYTF. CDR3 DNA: TGTGCCAGTAGTGCCATACAGGGGGCTCGGTATGGCTACACCTTC.

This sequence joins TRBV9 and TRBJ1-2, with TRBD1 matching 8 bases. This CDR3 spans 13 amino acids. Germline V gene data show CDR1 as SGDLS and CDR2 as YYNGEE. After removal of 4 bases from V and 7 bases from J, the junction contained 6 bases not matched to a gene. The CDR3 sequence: CASSRTGTGGYTF. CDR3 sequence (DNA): TGTGCCAGCAGCCGAACCGGGACAGGTGGCTACACCTTC. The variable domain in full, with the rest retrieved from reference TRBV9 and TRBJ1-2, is DSGVTQTPKHLITATGQRVTLRCSPRSGDLSVYWYQQSLDQGLQFLIQYYNGEERAKGNILERFSAQQFPDLHSELNLSSLELGDSALYFCASSRTGTGGYTFGSGTRLTVV.

This CDR3 reads CASSKSGSSNQPQHF. As DNA, the CDR3 is TGTGCCAGCAGCAAATCAGGGTCTAGCAATCAGCCCCAGCATTTT. This chain joins TRBV21-1 and TRBJ1-5; the table's D call TRBD1 went unverified against the DNA. TRBV21-1 is a recognized pseudogene. The CDR3 contains 15 residues.

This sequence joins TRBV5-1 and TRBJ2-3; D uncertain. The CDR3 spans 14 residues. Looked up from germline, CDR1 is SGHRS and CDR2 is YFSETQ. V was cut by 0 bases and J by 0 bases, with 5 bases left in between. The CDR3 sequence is CASSLGYSTDTQYF. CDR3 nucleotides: TGCGCCAGCAGCTTGGGGTACAGCACAGATACGCAGTATTTT. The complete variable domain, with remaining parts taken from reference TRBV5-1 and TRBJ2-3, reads KAGVTQTPRYLIKTRGQQVTLSCSPISGHRSVSWYQQTPGQGLQFLFEYFSETQRNKGNFPGRFSGRQFSNSRSEMNVSTLELGDSALYLCASSLGYSTDTQYFGPGTRLTVL.

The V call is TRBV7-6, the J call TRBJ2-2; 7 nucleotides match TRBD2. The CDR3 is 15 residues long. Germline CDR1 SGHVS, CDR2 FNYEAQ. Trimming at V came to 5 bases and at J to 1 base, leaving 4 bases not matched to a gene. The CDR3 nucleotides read TGTGCCAGCAGCCGTAGCGGGTTGAACACCGGGGAGCTGTTTTTT. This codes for CASSRSGLNTGELFF.

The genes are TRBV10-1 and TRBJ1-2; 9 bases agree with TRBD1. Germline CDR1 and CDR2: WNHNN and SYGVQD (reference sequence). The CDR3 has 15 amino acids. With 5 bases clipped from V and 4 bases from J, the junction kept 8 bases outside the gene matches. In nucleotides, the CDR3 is TGCGCCAGCAGTCCGGGACAGGGAAATACCTATGGCTACACCTTC. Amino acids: CASSPGQGNTYGYTF.

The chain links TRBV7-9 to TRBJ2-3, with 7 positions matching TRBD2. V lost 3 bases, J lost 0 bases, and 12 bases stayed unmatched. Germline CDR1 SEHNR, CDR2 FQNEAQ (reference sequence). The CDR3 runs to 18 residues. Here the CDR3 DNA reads TGTGCCAGCAGCTTGGAGCCCGGGGGGTTCGATAGCACAGATACGCAGTATTTT. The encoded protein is CASSLEPGGFDSTDTQYF. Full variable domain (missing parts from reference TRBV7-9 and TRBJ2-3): DTGVSQNPRHKITKRGQNVTFRCDPISEHNRLYWYRQTLGQGPEFLTYFQNEAQLEKSRLLSDRFSAERPKGSFSTLEIQRTEQGDSAMYLCASSLEPGGFDSTDTQYFGPGTRLTVL.

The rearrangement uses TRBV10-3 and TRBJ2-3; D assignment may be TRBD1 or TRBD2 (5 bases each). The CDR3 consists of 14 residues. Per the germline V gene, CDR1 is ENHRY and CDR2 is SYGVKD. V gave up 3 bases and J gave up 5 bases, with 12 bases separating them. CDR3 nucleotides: TGTGCCATCAGTGACCCAACTGGGGGAGATACGCAGTATTTT. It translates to CAISDPTGGDTQYF.

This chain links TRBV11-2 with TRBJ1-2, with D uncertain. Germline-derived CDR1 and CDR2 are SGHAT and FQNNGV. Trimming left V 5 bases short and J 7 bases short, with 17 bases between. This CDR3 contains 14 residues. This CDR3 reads CASSPRAGGSGYTF. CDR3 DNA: TGTGCCAGCAGCCCACGGGCAGGCGGGAGTGGCTACACCTTC.

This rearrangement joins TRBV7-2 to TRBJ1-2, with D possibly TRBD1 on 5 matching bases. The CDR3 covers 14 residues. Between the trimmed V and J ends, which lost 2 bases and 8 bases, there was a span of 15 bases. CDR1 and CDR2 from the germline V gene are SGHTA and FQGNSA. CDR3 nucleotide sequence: TGTGCCAGCAGCTTACGACAGTTAGCGGGGGGCTACACCTTC. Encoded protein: CASSLRQLAGGYTF. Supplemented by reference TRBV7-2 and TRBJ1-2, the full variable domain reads GAGVSQSPSNKVTEKGKDVELRCDPISGHTALYWYRQSLGQGLEFLIYFQGNSAPDKSGLPSDRFSAERTGGSVSTLTIQRTQQEDSAVYLCASSLRQLAGGYTFGSGTRLTVV.